Listed here is a single TCR beta chain. Libraries were prepared by immunoSEQ multiplex PCR; TCRdb keeps only in-frame clonotypes and omits some of them. This sample has 160,000 or so clones, with over 95% found just once. This sample stems from a study of control samples from healthy donors and cancer patients. V was pared by 2 bases and J by 9 bases, with 5 bases between. The length of the CDR3 is 12 residues. The germline V gene has CDR1 LGHDT and CDR2 YNNKEL (reference sequence). The specimen sequenced was blood. The chain joins TRBV3-1 (or the pseudogene TRBV3-2) to TRBJ1-6; no firm D call. This TCR derives from a woman between 25 and 40 years old in good health. The CDR3 protein is CASSQSSSPLHF. The CDR3 DNA reads as TGTGCCAGCAGCCAATCGAGTTCACCCCTCCACTTT.